These 6 T cell receptor beta chains share one sample of origin, sequenced in a study of patients and donors after allogeneic stem cell transplantation. One entry per CDR3 protein, called by TCRdb with MiXCR from the RT-PCR reads. The data contain fewer than 30,000 distinct CDR3 sequences, more than 8% of them singletons. The sequenced material came from blood, either unsorted or a sorted T cell fraction (not recorded which). The receptors were gathered from a human donor who was either an allogeneic HSCT recipient or a stem cell or donor lymphocyte infusion donor (not recorded which). It is not recorded whose cells these are; they may come from a transplant donor.

The chain combines TRBV18 with TRBJ1-1; D perhaps matches TRBD1 (5 bases). Between the trimmed V and J ends, which lost 0 bases and 6 bases, there was a span of 8 bases. There are 13 residues in the CDR3. CDR1 and CDR2 from the germline V gene are KGHSH and LQKENI. The CDR3 spells CASSPPMGAEAFF. CDR3 DNA: TGTGCCAGCTCACCACCTATGGGGGCTGAAGCTTTCTTT.

This clonotype occurred once. This chain joins TRBV10-3 and TRBJ2-3; D unclear. Trimming shortened V by 6 bases and J by 1 base, and 14 bases separated the two germline ends. The CDR3 sequence is 15 residues long. CDR1 is ENHRY, CDR2 SYGVKD, per germline. CDR3 sequence: CAISVQIGGTDTQYF. CDR3 DNA: TGTGCCATCAGCGTACAAATTGGGGGCACAGATACGCAGTATTTT.

The V gene is TRBV5-6, the J gene TRBJ1-6; D is possibly TRBD1 (5 bases). There are 14 residues in the CDR3. Trimming stripped 3 bases from V and 8 bases from J, with 12 bases between. Germline CDR1 reads SGHDT; CDR2 reads YYEEEE. This CDR3 reads CASSWGMGDSPLHF. The CDR3 bases are TGTGCCAGCAGCTGGGGGATGGGGGATTCACCCCTCCACTTT. The full variable domain, with the rest looked up from reference TRBV5-6 and TRBJ1-6, is DAGVTQSPTHLIKTRGQQVTLRCSPKSGHDTVSWYQQALGQGPQFIFQYYEEEERQRGNFPDRFSGHQFPNYSSELNVNALLLGDSALYLCASSWGMGDSPLHFGNGTRLTVT.

This clonotype has more than one count but fewer than ten. The rearrangement joins TRBV5-1 to TRBJ1-1; 7 nucleotides agree with TRBD1. Germline lookup yields CDR1 SGHRS and CDR2 YFSETQ. Unmatched junction bases numbered 11, after V lost 4 bases and J lost 5 bases. This CDR3 is 15 amino acids long. Here the CDR3 reads CASSTQDRARTEAFF. The CDR3 bases are TGCGCCAGCAGCACCCAAGACAGGGCCAGGACTGAAGCTTTCTTT.

In this sample, this clonotype turned up many times. The J gene is TRBJ1-2, the V gene TRBV5-1; perhaps TRBD1 as D (5 bases). V shed 2 bases and J shed 7 bases, with 12 bases lying between them. This CDR3 contains 13 residues. The germline V gene has CDR1 SGHRS and CDR2 YFSETQ. The CDR3 sequence is CASSFAEGTGYTF. The CDR3 DNA reads as TGCGCCAGCAGCTTCGCGGAAGGGACTGGCTACACCTTC.

This clonotype showed up many times. V gene TRBV7-3 combines with J gene TRBJ1-2; no clear D gene. This CDR3 is 15 amino acids long. CDR1 and CDR2 (germline): SGHTA, FQGTGA. Trimming pared 4 bases from V and 8 bases from J, leaving 20 bases between. CDR3 region: CASSSNTGALGGYTF. CDR3 sequence (DNA): TGTGCCAGCAGCTCCAACACCGGTGCCCTTGGCGGCTACACCTTC.